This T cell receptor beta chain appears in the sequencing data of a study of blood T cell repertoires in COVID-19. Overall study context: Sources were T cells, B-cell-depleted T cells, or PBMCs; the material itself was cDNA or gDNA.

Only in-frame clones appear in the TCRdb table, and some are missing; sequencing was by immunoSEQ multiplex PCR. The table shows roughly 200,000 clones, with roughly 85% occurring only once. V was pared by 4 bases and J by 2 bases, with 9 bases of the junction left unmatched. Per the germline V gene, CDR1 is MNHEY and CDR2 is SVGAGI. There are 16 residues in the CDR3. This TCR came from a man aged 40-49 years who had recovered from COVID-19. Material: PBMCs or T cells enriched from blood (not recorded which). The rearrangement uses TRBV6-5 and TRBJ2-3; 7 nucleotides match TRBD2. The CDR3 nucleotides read TGTGCCAGCAGTTCTCCGGCTAGCGGTAACACAGATACGCAGTATTTT. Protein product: CASSSPASGNTDTQYF.